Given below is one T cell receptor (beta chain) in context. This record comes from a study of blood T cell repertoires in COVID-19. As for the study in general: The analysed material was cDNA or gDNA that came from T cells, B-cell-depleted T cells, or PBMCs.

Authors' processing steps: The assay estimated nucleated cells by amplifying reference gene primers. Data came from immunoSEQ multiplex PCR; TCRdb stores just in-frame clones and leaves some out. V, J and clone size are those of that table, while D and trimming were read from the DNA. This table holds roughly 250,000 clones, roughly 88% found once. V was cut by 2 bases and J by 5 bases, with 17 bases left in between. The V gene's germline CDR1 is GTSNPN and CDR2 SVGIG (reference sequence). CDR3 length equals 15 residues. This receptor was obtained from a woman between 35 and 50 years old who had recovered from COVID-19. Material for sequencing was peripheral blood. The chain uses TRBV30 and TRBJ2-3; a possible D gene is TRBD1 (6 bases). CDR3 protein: CAWSLRGAPGDTQYF. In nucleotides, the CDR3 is TGTGCCTGGAGTCTCAGGGGCGCCCCCGGAGATACGCAGTATTTT.